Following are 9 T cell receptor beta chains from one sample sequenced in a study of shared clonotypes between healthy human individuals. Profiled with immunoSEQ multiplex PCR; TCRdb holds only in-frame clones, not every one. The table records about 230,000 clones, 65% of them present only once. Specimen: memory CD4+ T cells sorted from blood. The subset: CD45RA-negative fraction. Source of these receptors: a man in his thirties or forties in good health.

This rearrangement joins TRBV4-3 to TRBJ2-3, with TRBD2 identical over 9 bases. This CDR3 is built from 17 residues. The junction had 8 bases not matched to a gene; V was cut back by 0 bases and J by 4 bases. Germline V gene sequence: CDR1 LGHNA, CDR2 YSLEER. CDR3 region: CASSQDVYAGGADTQYF. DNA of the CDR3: TGCGCCAGCAGCCAAGATGTTTATGCGGGAGGGGCAGATACGCAGTATTTT.

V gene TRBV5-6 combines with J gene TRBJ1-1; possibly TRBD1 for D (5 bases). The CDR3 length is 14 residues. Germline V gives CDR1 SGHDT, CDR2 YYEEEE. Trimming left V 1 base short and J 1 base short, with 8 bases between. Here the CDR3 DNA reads TGTGCCAGCAGCTTGAACCAGGGGAACACTGAAGCTTTCTTT. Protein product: CASSLNQGNTEAFF.

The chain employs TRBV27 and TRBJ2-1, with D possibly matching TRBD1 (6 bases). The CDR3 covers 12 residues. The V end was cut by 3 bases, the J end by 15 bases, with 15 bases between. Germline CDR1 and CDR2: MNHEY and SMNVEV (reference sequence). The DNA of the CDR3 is TGTGCCAGCAGTTTCGATGCAGGGGCGCGGTTCTTC. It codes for CASSFDAGARFF.

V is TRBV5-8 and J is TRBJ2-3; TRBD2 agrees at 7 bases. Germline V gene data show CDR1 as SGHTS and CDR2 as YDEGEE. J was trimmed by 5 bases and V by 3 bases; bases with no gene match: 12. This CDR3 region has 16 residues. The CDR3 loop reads CASSYGRGSLKDTQYF. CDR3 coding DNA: TGTGCCAGCAGCTACGGGCGGGGGTCCCTGAAAGATACGCAGTATTTT.

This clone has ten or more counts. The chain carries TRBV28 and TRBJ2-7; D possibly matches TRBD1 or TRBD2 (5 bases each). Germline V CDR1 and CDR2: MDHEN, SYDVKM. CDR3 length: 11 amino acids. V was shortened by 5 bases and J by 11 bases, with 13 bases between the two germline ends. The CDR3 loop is CASSRGTREYF. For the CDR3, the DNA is TGTGCCAGCAGTCGAGGGACCAGAGAGTACTTC.

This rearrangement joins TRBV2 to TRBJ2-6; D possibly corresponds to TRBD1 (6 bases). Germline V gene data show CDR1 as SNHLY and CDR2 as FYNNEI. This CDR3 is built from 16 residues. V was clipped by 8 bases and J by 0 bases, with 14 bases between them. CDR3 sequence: CASCQGYGSGANVLTF. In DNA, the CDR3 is TGTGCCAGCTGTCAGGGGTATGGCTCTGGGGCCAACGTCCTGACTTTC.

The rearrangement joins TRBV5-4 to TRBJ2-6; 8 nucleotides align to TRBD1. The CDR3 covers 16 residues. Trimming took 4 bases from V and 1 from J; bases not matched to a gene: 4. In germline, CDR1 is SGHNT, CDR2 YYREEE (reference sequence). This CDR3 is CASSVQGVSGANVLTF. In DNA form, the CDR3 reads TGTGCCAGCAGCGTACAGGGGGTTTCTGGGGCCAACGTCCTGACTTTC.

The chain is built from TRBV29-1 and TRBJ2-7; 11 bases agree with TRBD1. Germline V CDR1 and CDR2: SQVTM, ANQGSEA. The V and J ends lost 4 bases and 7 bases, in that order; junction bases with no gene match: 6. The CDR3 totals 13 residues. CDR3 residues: CSVGSGTGGEQYF. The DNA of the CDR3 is TGCAGCGTTGGGAGCGGGACAGGGGGTGAGCAGTACTTC.

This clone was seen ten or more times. The CDR3 loop reads CASSSNNIRTSGIHNEQFF. As DNA, the CDR3 is TGTGCCAGCAGCTCTAACAACATTAGGACTAGCGGGATCCACAATGAGCAGTTCTTC. The chain couples TRBV7-3 to TRBJ2-1; 12 nucleotides line up with TRBD2. This CDR3 is built from 19 residues. V trimming: 4 bases; J trimming: 5 bases; junction bases outside the gene matches: 15. The V gene's germline CDR1 is SGHTA and CDR2 FQGTGA.